The present entry profiles one TCR beta chain with its context. Caucasian adults residing in Nashville, Tennessee made up all the donors. For genomic DNA, unsorted samples relied on roughly 100 million PBMCs. DNA input for the unsorted PBMC replicate PCRs was about 300 ng, approximately 29,000 T cell genomes. Sequencing was performed on unsorted PBMC DNA using ten immunoSEQ deep assay plates. Libraries were prepared by immunoSEQ multiplex PCR; TCRdb keeps only in-frame clonotypes and omits some of them. The repertoire holds about 480,000 clones, with nearly 80% as singletons. The data derive from a study of shared clonotypes between healthy human individuals. This CDR3 is built from 14 residues. Germline loops: CDR1 LNHDA, CDR2 SQIVND (reference sequence). Trimming at V came to 10 bases and at J to 4 bases, leaving 6 bases not matched to a gene.

This rearrangement joins TRBV19 to TRBJ2-2; 10 bases align to TRBD2. This TCR was sampled from a woman in her 40s in good health. Some clones in this sample may be carry-over from other donors' samples. Sequencing used PBMCs. The CDR3 spells CAIERTSGTGELFF. The CDR3 DNA follows: TGTGCCATCGAGCGGACTAGCGGCACCGGGGAGCTGTTTTTT.